Each of the 29 T cell receptor beta chains below was sequenced from the same sample in a study of CD8 T cells in ankylosing spondylitis (dated by TCRdb to about 2017). The research as a whole found: Blood from ankylosing spondylitis patients appeared to be characterized by a TCR beta motif made up of several highly homologous amino acid variants.

What these receptors recognize is not known. The library was prepared using 5' RACE. Sequencing relied on an Illumina HiSeq 2500. TCRdb redid the processing of the public reads, applying fastp at Q25 and MiXCR, and retained in-frame beta chains. Here each entry gathers all rows of one CDR3 protein and keeps the most common genes and DNA. In this sample the table shows roughly 700,000 distinct CDR3 sequences, 19% of which occur a single time. Approximately 18% of the sample is held by the ten biggest clonotypes. Sequencing used blood, either unsorted or a sorted T cell fraction (not recorded which). Receptor source: a male donor with ankylosing spondylitis.

Here the CDR3 DNA reads TGTGCCAGCAGTCCCGACGAGTGGAAGACAGATACGCAGTATTTT. Encoded protein: CASSPDEWKTDTQYF. The rearrangement joins TRBV28 to TRBJ2-3, with unresolved D. Per the germline V gene, CDR1 is MDHEN and CDR2 is SYDVKM. The CDR3 is 15 amino acids. V was clipped by 5 bases and J by 3 bases, with 15 bases between them.

This clonotype was seen a handful of times. Here the CDR3 reads CASSPSLGGGANEKLFF. The CDR3 coding sequence is TGTGCCAGCAGTCCCTCGCTGGGGGGGGGAGCTAATGAAAAACTGTTTTTT. The V gene is TRBV12-3 or TRBV12-4, the J gene TRBJ1-4, with TRBD1 as a possible D gene (5 bases). This CDR3 comprises 17 residues. The V and J ends lost 5 bases and 3 bases respectively, with 19 bases between them.

V and J are TRBV20-1 and TRBJ2-7; 8 nucleotides line up with TRBD2. The CDR3 consists of 14 residues. Germline-derived CDR1 and CDR2 are DFQATT and SNEGSKA (reference sequence). Trimming took 3 bases from V and 2 from J; bases not matched to a gene: 6. The CDR3 loop reads CSARGAGGAYEQYF. As DNA, the CDR3 is TGCAGTGCTAGGGGGGCGGGGGGCGCCTACGAGCAGTACTTC.

There are many counts of this clonotype. The V call is TRBV11-2, the J call TRBJ1-5, with D possibly TRBD1 on 6 matching bases. The CDR3 contains 14 residues. CDR1 is SGHAT and CDR2 is FQNNGV in the germline V gene. Trimming left V 1 base short and J 6 bases short, with 10 bases between. CDR3 loop: CASSLVGGVQPQHF. The DNA for the CDR3 is TGTGCCAGCAGCTTAGTAGGGGGGGTTCAGCCCCAGCATTTT.

This clonotype showed up just a few times. The V call is TRBV11-2, the J call TRBJ2-6, with 7 bases matching TRBD1. This CDR3 comprises 17 residues. With V trimmed by 7 bases and J by 4 bases, 13 bases remained unmatched. CDR1 is SGHAT and CDR2 is FQNNGV in the germline V gene. The CDR3: CASTFPGQSVGANVLTF. The CDR3 DNA sequence: TGTGCCAGCACGTTCCCGGGACAGTCAGTGGGGGCCAACGTCCTGACTTTC.

The gene calls are TRBV4-3 and TRBJ2-7, with a possible D match to TRBD2 (5 bases). Germline V gene lookup returns CDR1 LGHNA and CDR2 YSLEER. CDR3 length: 15 residues. Trimming took off 0 bases at V and 2 bases at J, with 11 bases between the two ends. For the CDR3, the DNA is TGCGCCAGCAGCCAAGATCTTGACTATACCTACGAGCAGTACTTC. It yields the protein CASSQDLDYTYEQYF.

This sequence joins TRBV3-1 and TRBJ2-7, with 9 bases that match TRBD2. The germline V gene encodes CDR1 LGHDT and CDR2 YNNKEL (reference sequence). Trimming removed 3 bases from V and 2 bases from J; junction bases left unmatched: 5. The CDR3 covers 15 residues. This CDR3 reads CASSQAGLAPYEQYF. The CDR3 DNA is TGTGCCAGCAGCCAGGCCGGACTAGCGCCCTACGAGCAGTACTTC.

This chain joins TRBV27 and TRBJ1-6, with 11 bases aligning to TRBD1. With 0 bases clipped from V and 7 bases from J, the junction kept 11 bases outside the gene matches. This CDR3 comprises 19 residues. Per the germline V gene, CDR1 is MNHEY and CDR2 is SMNVEV (reference sequence). This CDR3 is CASSLSVRTGGLGNSPLHF. In DNA, the CDR3 is TGTGCCAGCAGTTTATCTGTCCGGACAGGGGGCCTTGGAAATTCACCCCTCCACTTT.

The genes are TRBV7-2 and TRBJ2-7, with unresolved D. This CDR3 contains 11 residues. V lost 3 bases, J lost 9 bases, and 9 bases lay in between. The germline V gene has CDR1 SGHTA and CDR2 FQGNSA. Here the CDR3 DNA reads TGTGCCAGCAGCTTTTCGCAGGTGCAGTACTTC. Amino acid sequence: CASSFSQVQYF.

The genes are TRBV7-2 and TRBJ1-5; D is perhaps TRBD1 (5 bases). The CDR3 is made up of 15 amino acids. The germline V and J ends were trimmed by 3 bases and 0 bases, with 9 bases remaining between them. Germline V gene data show CDR1 as SGHTA and CDR2 as FQGNSA. In DNA, the CDR3 is TGTGCCAGCAGCTTCGGGGCCTATAGCAATCAGCCCCAGCATTTT. This encodes CASSFGAYSNQPQHF. The full variable domain, with the rest looked up from reference TRBV7-2 and TRBJ1-5, is GAGVSQSPSNKVTEKGKDVELRCDPISGHTALYWYRQSLGQGLEFLIYFQGNSAPDKSGLPSDRFSAERTGGSVSTLTIQRTQQEDSAVYLCASSFGAYSNQPQHFGDGTRLSIL.

This clonotype was counted only a few times. V usage is TRBV7-9 and J usage is TRBJ2-5; D perhaps matches TRBD1 (6 bases). Germline V gives CDR1 SEHNR, CDR2 FQNEAQ (reference sequence). The CDR3 is 16 residues long. Trimming removed 5 bases at V and 0 bases at J, with 16 bases between. CDR3 region: CASSPPDRLYQETQYF. DNA of the CDR3: TGTGCCAGCAGCCCGCCGGACAGACTGTACCAAGAGACCCAGTACTTC.

This clonotype was seen a handful of times. CDR3 sequence reads: CSAIRENTEAFF. Here the CDR3 DNA reads TGCAGCGCGATCAGGGAGAACACTGAAGCTTTCTTT. V gene TRBV29-1 combines with J gene TRBJ1-1, with a weak D call TRBD1 (5 bases). Looked up from germline, CDR1 is SQVTM and CDR2 is ANQGSEA. This CDR3 has 12 amino acids. Trimming removed 7 bases from V and 1 base from J, with 10 bases in between.

The chain employs TRBV20-1 and TRBJ2-2; either TRBD1 or TRBD2 may supply D (5 bases each). CDR1 is DFQATT and CDR2 is SNEGSKA in the germline V gene (reference sequence). This CDR3 is 16 amino acids long. Trimming took off 3 bases at V and 2 bases at J, with 16 bases between the two ends. Here the CDR3 reads CSASGTTLRNTGELFF. The CDR3 bases are TGCAGTGCTAGCGGGACCACCCTTCGAAACACCGGGGAGCTGTTTTTT.

This clonotype was counted at least ten times. The chain is built from TRBV24-1 and TRBJ1-3; D not resolved. CDR3 length: 15 amino acids. V lost 3 bases, J lost 2 bases, and 10 bases lay in between. In germline, CDR1 is KGHDR, CDR2 SFDVKD. In DNA, the CDR3 is TGTGCCACCAGTGATGCGAAGGGAGCTGGAAACACCATATATTTT. Amino acids: CATSDAKGAGNTIYF.

This clonotype was seen more than once but under ten times. The rearrangement joins TRBV27 to TRBJ2-3; either TRBD1 or TRBD2 may supply D (5 bases each). V lost 2 bases to trimming and J lost 4 bases, with 10 bases between them. Germline V lookup: CDR1 MNHEY, CDR2 SMNVEV (reference sequence). The CDR3 spans 14 residues. CDR3 bases: TGTGCCAGCAGTTTAAGGTGGGACCCAGATACGCAGTATTTT. This sequence encodes CASSLRWDPDTQYF.

The J gene is TRBJ2-7, the V gene TRBV7-9; either TRBD1 or TRBD2 may supply D (5 bases each). CDR1 is SEHNR and CDR2 is FQNEAQ in the germline V gene (reference sequence). The germline V and J ends were trimmed by 1 base and 7 bases, with 14 bases remaining between them. This CDR3 spans 14 amino acids. The CDR3 here is CASSLGGGGAEQYF. The CDR3 DNA reads TGTGCCAGCAGCTTAGGCGGTGGGGGTGCGGAGCAGTACTTC.

Concerning this clonotype itself: The CDR3 end shows no conserved phenylalanine or tryptophan, and so a read error is likely. Because the CDR3's place on the DNA is in doubt, the DNA is left out and the CDR3 is given as listed by TCRdb. This chain uses TRBV20-1 with TRBJ1-5; the table calls TRBD1, which could not be checked here. Germline V lookup: CDR1 DFQATT, CDR2 SNEGSKA (reference sequence). Ends included, the CDR3 has 8 residues. CDR3 amino acids: CSASRGRE.

The sample holds a few counts of this clonotype. The chain employs TRBV29-1 and TRBJ1-3; no clear D. Germline CDR1 SQVTM, CDR2 ANQGSEA. V lost 1 base to trimming and J lost 0 bases, with 13 bases between them. The CDR3 has 16 residues. CDR3 sequence reads: CSVEVGRQSSGNTIYF. The CDR3 region has the DNA TGCAGCGTTGAAGTAGGGCGGCAGTCCTCTGGAAACACCATATATTTT.

The V and J genes are TRBV21-1 and TRBJ2-7; the DNA was not compared with TRBD2, the D call given in the table. TRBV21-1 is designated a pseudogene. This CDR3 has 16 amino acids. The CDR3 sequence is CASSTGLADLSYEQYF. CDR3 DNA: TGTGCCAGCAGCACGGGACTAGCGGATCTCTCCTACGAGCAGTACTTC.

This clonotype occurred many times. V usage is TRBV28 and J usage is TRBJ1-5; D not resolved. This CDR3 contains 13 residues. V lost 3 bases to trimming and J lost 5 bases, with 8 bases between them. Germline V gene lookup returns CDR1 MDHEN and CDR2 SYDVKM. DNA for the CDR3: TGTGCCAGCAGTTTCATAGAGTATCAGCCCCAGCATTTT. This translates into CASSFIEYQPQHF.

The chain employs TRBV10-3 and TRBJ1-1; tentative D call: TRBD1 (5 bases). The germline gives CDR1 ENHRY, CDR2 SYGVKD. Trimming removed 6 bases from V and 5 bases from J, with 10 bases in between. There are 12 residues in the CDR3. CDR3 in amino acids: CAISPGRTEAFF. The CDR3 nucleotides are TGTGCCATCAGCCCAGGGAGAACTGAAGCTTTCTTT.

This clonotype was seen more than once but under ten times. This chain links TRBV4-1 with TRBJ2-5, with TRBD2 identical over 8 bases. J gave up 5 bases and V 0 bases, and 11 bases lay outside the gene matches. In germline, CDR1 is MGHRA, CDR2 YSYEKL. The CDR3 has 17 amino acids. CDR3 residues: CASSQDFGTRGIETQYF. The DNA for the CDR3 is TGCGCCAGCAGCCAAGACTTCGGGACTAGGGGAATCGAGACCCAGTACTTC.

The rearrangement joins TRBV4-1 to TRBJ2-1, with D possibly TRBD2 on 5 matching bases. CDR1 and CDR2 from the germline V gene are MGHRA and YSYEKL. This CDR3 spans 18 amino acids. V was trimmed by 0 bases and J by 1 base, leaving 16 bases between them. The CDR3, as DNA: TGCGCCAGCAGCCAAGAGTCCACGAGCGGCGGTTCCTACAATGAGCAGTTCTTC. It specifies CASSQESTSGGSYNEQFF.

This clonotype was seen more than once but under ten times. This chain joins TRBV12-3 or TRBV12-4 and TRBJ1-1, with 10 bases that match TRBD1. V lost 6 bases to trimming and J lost 6 bases; unmatched junction nucleotides: 7. The length of the CDR3 is 14 residues. CDR3 DNA sequence: TGTGCCAGCAGCAGGACAGGGGGGGCCGCTGAAGCTTTCTTT. Translating it yields CASSRTGGAAEAFF.

The chain joins TRBV20-1 to TRBJ2-3; 11 bases line up with TRBD2. CDR1 DFQATT and CDR2 SNEGSKA come from the germline V gene (reference sequence). The CDR3 length is 15 residues. The ends lost 6 bases at V and 3 bases at J; junction bases unmatched: 8. This CDR3 reads CSAELAGDGTDTQYF. As DNA, the CDR3 is TGCAGTGCCGAACTAGCGGGAGATGGAACAGATACGCAGTATTTT.

The rearrangement links TRBV5-1 to TRBJ2-7; TRBD1 matches 8 bases. Germline-derived CDR1 and CDR2 are SGHRS and YFSETQ. This CDR3 is built from 15 residues. V lost 0 bases, J lost 3 bases, and 5 bases stayed unmatched. Here the CDR3 reads CASSLAGTGYYEQYF. The CDR3 DNA sequence: TGCGCCAGCAGCTTGGCCGGGACAGGATACTACGAGCAGTACTTC.

This rearrangement joins TRBV7-2 to TRBJ2-1; TRBD2 is a possible D gene (6 bases). The CDR3 contains 13 residues. CDR1 and CDR2 from the germline V gene are SGHTA and FQGNSA. The V end lost 5 bases, the J end lost 7 bases, and 12 bases lay between the germline ends. CDR3 protein: CASSHSAGNEQFF. The CDR3 nucleotides read TGTGCCAGCAGCCATTCAGCGGGTAATGAGCAGTTCTTC.

The table lists this clonotype with a few counts. The chain joins TRBV11-2 to TRBJ1-1, with D hard to call. Deletions cut 0 bases from V and 1 base from J, with 12 bases between. The germline V gene encodes CDR1 SGHAT and CDR2 FQNNGV. The CDR3 contains 16 residues. CDR3: CASSLEWAWGNTEAFF. In DNA, the CDR3 is TGTGCCAGCAGCTTAGAATGGGCCTGGGGGAACACTGAAGCTTTCTTT.

The chain recombines TRBV7-2 with TRBJ2-1; 9 bases match TRBD1. The CDR3 is 16 residues long. V dropped 0 bases and J dropped 6; count of bases not matched to a gene: 6. Germline values: CDR1 SGHTA, CDR2 FQGNSA. The CDR3: CASSLAWDRAVNEQFF. CDR3 DNA: TGTGCCAGCAGCTTAGCGTGGGACAGGGCGGTCAATGAGCAGTTCTTC.